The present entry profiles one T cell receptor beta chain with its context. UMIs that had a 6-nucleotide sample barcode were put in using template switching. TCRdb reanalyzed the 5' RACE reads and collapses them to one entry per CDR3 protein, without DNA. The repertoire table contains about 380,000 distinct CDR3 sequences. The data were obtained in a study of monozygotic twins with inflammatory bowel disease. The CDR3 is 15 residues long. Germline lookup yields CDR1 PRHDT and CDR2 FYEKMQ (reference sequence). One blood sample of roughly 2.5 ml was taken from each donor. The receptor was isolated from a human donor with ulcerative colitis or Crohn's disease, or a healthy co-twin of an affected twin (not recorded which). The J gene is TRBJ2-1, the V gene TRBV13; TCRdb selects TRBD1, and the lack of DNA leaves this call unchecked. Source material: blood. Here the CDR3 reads CASSARGGPYNEQFF.